These 30 T cell receptor beta chains originate from one sample sequenced in a study of identical twins. TCRdb independently ran MiXCR on the 5' RACE reads; one entry per CDR3 protein. Among about 530,000 distinct CDR3 sequences listed, around 20% were seen once. Another study also made use of these data, one on yellow fever vaccine responses in identical twins.

The specimen was CD4+ T cells sorted from blood. Source of these receptors: a woman under 30 in good health.

The table lists this clonotype with a few counts. The V gene is TRBV5-1, the J gene TRBJ2-3, with D perhaps matching TRBD2 (5 bases). Trimming pared 1 base from V and 4 bases from J, leaving 10 bases between. Per germline, CDR1 SGHRS and CDR2 YFSETQ. The CDR3 runs to 14 residues. The CDR3 reads CASSLPSLSDTQYF. CDR3 DNA sequence: TGCGCCAGCAGCTTGCCTAGCTTGTCAGATACGCAGTATTTT.

V is TRBV28 and J is TRBJ2-5; tentative D call: TRBD1 (6 bases). The V gene's germline CDR1 is MDHEN and CDR2 SYDVKM. V lost 6 bases and J lost 2, with 13 bases in between. The CDR3 is made up of 14 amino acids. The chain's CDR3 is CASRTTGWQETQYF. The CDR3 bases are TGTGCCAGCAGAACCACAGGGTGGCAAGAGACCCAGTACTTC.

This clonotype appeared a few times. This rearrangement joins TRBV19 to TRBJ1-2, with 7 bases identical to TRBD1. V shed 4 bases, J shed 4 bases, and the junction held 6 bases outside the gene matches. Looked up from germline, CDR1 is LNHDA and CDR2 is SQIVND (reference sequence). This CDR3 has 14 residues. Here the CDR3 DNA reads TGTGCCAGTAGTACTCGGGACAGAACCTATGGCTACACCTTC. Translating gives CASSTRDRTYGYTF.

This chain links TRBV18 with TRBJ2-7; the match to TRBD2 covers 14 bases. CDR1 is KGHSH, CDR2 LQKENI, per germline. The CDR3 covers 15 residues. Trimming removed 3 bases from V and 3 bases from J; junction bases left unmatched: 1. The CDR3 coding sequence is TGTGCCAGCTCACCGGGACTAGCGGGGGACTACGAGCAGTACGTC. Residues: CASSPGLAGDYEQYV.

This clonotype was observed a handful of times. The chain has TRBV5-1 and TRBJ2-7, with TRBD1 identical over 12 bases. CDR1 and CDR2 (germline): SGHRS, YFSETQ. The V gene end was trimmed by 4 bases and the J gene end by 5 bases; junction bases not matched to a gene: 4. The CDR3 sequence is 14 residues long. CDR3 residues: CASSKGQGAHEQYF. CDR3 DNA: TGCGCCAGCAGCAAGGGACAGGGGGCCCACGAGCAGTACTTC.

The CDR3 region is CASSLTPGQGSGNTEAFF. The CDR3 DNA reads TGTGCCAGCAGCCTTACTCCGGGACAGGGAAGCGGGAACACTGAAGCTTTCTTT. The rearrangement joins TRBV9 to TRBJ1-1, with TRBD1 identical over 9 bases. CDR1 is SGDLS and CDR2 is YYNGEE in the germline V gene. The J segment lost 1 base and the V segment lost 4 bases, leaving 14 bases of the junction unmatched. The CDR3 is 18 amino acids. The full variable domain, its missing parts supplied by reference TRBV9 and TRBJ1-1, is DSGVTQTPKHLITATGQRVTLRCSPRSGDLSVYWYQQSLDQGLQFLIQYYNGEERAKGNILERFSAQQFPDLHSELNLSSLELGDSALYFCASSLTPGQGSGNTEAFFGQGTRLTVV.

This clonotype came up a few times. V gene TRBV10-3 combines with J gene TRBJ2-7, with D perhaps matching TRBD1 or TRBD2 (5 bases each). Germline loops: CDR1 ENHRY, CDR2 SYGVKD. The V end was cut by 3 bases, the J end by 2 bases, with 11 bases between. CDR3 size: 14 residues. CDR3: CAISDGQGPYEQYV. In DNA, the CDR3 is TGTGCCATCAGTGACGGGCAGGGACCCTACGAGCAGTACGTC.

The CDR3 here is CSVQGTDGYTF. The CDR3 coding sequence is TGCAGCGTACAGGGCACGGATGGCTACACCTTC. V usage is TRBV29-1 and J usage is TRBJ1-2; TRBD1 might be the D (6 bases). Trimming cost V 6 bases and J 6 bases, with 11 bases left between them. Germline CDR1 SQVTM, CDR2 ANQGSEA. The CDR3 length is 11 residues.

V and J are TRBV7-2 and TRBJ2-2; 7 nucleotides match TRBD1. The ends lost 3 bases at V and 4 bases at J; junction bases unmatched: 5. The V gene's germline CDR1 is SGHTA and CDR2 FQGNSA. This CDR3 is 15 amino acids long. CDR3 sequence (DNA): TGTGCCAGCAGCTTTGTGACAGGGATCACCGGGGAGCTGTTTTTT. Translated: CASSFVTGITGELFF.

The sample holds a few counts of this clonotype. The chain combines TRBV12-3 or TRBV12-4 with TRBJ2-1; D unresolved. The CDR3 totals 12 residues. The V end was cut by 7 bases, the J end by 7 bases, with 11 bases between. The CDR3, as DNA: TGTGCCAGCACCCGAGGTCAGAATGAGCAGTTCTTC. Protein: CASTRGQNEQFF.

The chain joins TRBV10-3 to TRBJ2-4; TRBD1 might be the D (5 bases). Trimming removed 7 bases from V and 0 bases from J, with 13 bases in between. Germline V gives CDR1 ENHRY, CDR2 SYGVKD. This CDR3 is built from 15 residues. This CDR3 is CAINGRGIAKNIQYF. CDR3 nucleotide sequence: TGTGCCATCAATGGAAGGGGAATAGCCAAAAACATTCAGTACTTC.

The chain uses TRBV6-5 and TRBJ2-1; TRBD2 matches at 12 bases. CDR1 is MNHEY, CDR2 SVGAGI, per germline. The J segment lost 7 bases and the V segment lost 7 bases, leaving 8 bases of the junction unmatched. The CDR3 is 15 amino acids. The CDR3: CASKVLAGGQNEQFF. In DNA, the CDR3 is TGTGCCAGCAAGGTACTAGCGGGGGGCCAAAATGAGCAGTTCTTC.

This chain links TRBV11-2 with TRBJ2-5; D uncertain. Germline values: CDR1 SGHAT, CDR2 FQNNGV. The CDR3 consists of 14 residues. Trimming cost V 5 bases and J 0 bases, with 10 bases left between them. The CDR3: CASSPRTDQETQYF. The CDR3 nucleotides are TGTGCCAGCAGCCCACGGACGGACCAAGAGACCCAGTACTTC.

This chain connects TRBV5-5 to TRBJ2-7; 8 bases are a match to TRBD1. The CDR3 has 14 residues. CDR1 and CDR2 (germline): SGHKS, YYEKEE (reference sequence). The V gene end was trimmed by 4 bases and the J gene end by 2 bases; junction bases not matched to a gene: 5. The CDR3: CASSLRTGTYEQYV. CDR3 coding DNA: TGTGCCAGCAGCCTAAGGACAGGGACCTACGAGCAGTACGTC.

This clonotype was detected ten times or more. V and J are TRBV5-8 and TRBJ1-1; no clear D gene. Germline V CDR1 and CDR2: SGHTS, YDEGEE. Trimming left V 4 bases short and J 0 bases short, with 10 bases between. The CDR3 consists of 14 residues. Here the CDR3 DNA reads TGTGCCAGCAGCACCTTGGGCTTGAACACTGAAGCTTTCTTT. This sequence encodes CASSTLGLNTEAFF.

The chain combines TRBV19 with TRBJ1-1, with D unclear. The V end lost 3 bases, the J end lost 2 bases, and 7 bases lay between the germline ends. Germline V CDR1 and CDR2: LNHDA, SQIVND (reference sequence). The CDR3 length is 13 residues. In DNA form, the CDR3 reads TGTGCCAGTAGTATTAGGACCAACACTGAAGCTTTCTTT. Translating gives CASSIRTNTEAFF.

This clonotype turned up a few times. The J gene is TRBJ2-1, the V gene TRBV12-3 or TRBV12-4; possible D gene TRBD2, 6 bases. The CDR3 spans 16 residues. Trimming stripped 3 bases from V and 1 base from J, with 13 bases between. The CDR3 DNA reads TGTGCCAGCAGTTTCGGCGGTGGGGGGTCCTACAATGAGCAGTTCTTC. This encodes CASSFGGGGSYNEQFF.

The CDR3 region has the DNA TGTGCCAGCAGTTTATATGGTTACACCGGGGAGCTGTTTTTT. This sequence encodes CASSLYGYTGELFF. The chain uses TRBV12-3 or TRBV12-4 and TRBJ2-2, with unresolved D. The CDR3 is 14 amino acids. V lost 2 bases and J lost 3, with 7 bases in between.

The chain is built from TRBV7-8 and TRBJ2-5; tentatively, D is TRBD2 (7 bases). Trimming removed 2 bases at V and 8 bases at J, with 15 bases between. The CDR3 totals 14 residues. Germline V gene sequence: CDR1 SGHVS, CDR2 FQNEAQ. CDR3 coding DNA: TGTGCCAGCAGCTTAACCTTTCGGGGGGCAACCCAGTACTTC. Its translation: CASSLTFRGATQYF.

This clonotype turned up a few times. This chain uses TRBV20-1 with TRBJ2-2; D gene unclear. Per the germline V gene, CDR1 is DFQATT and CDR2 is SNEGSKA (reference sequence). The CDR3 contains 14 residues. Trimming stripped 3 bases from V and 1 base from J, with 9 bases between. This chain's CDR3 is CSARPAGNTGELFF. The CDR3 coding sequence is TGCAGTGCTAGGCCCGCTGGGAACACCGGGGAGCTGTTTTTT.

This clonotype was observed a few times. V usage is TRBV29-1 and J usage is TRBJ2-3, with 7 bases matching TRBD2. This CDR3 region has 14 residues. V dropped 4 bases and J dropped 0; count of bases not matched to a gene: 4. The germline gives CDR1 SQVTM, CDR2 ANQGSEA. CDR3 sequence reads: CSVVDSGSTDTQYF. DNA for the CDR3: TGCAGCGTTGTAGATAGCGGGAGCACAGATACGCAGTATTTT.

In this sample, this clonotype turned up a few times. This chain uses TRBV7-9 with TRBJ2-2; 7 positions match TRBD2. Germline assignment: CDR1 SEHNR and CDR2 FQNEAQ (reference sequence). V lost 5 bases to trimming and J lost 1 base; unmatched junction nucleotides: 10. This CDR3 comprises 17 residues. CDR3 sequence reads: CASSLRVREENTGELFF. The CDR3 nucleotides are TGTGCCAGCAGCCTCCGGGTTCGGGAGGAGAACACCGGGGAGCTGTTTTTT. The complete variable domain, with remaining parts taken from reference TRBV7-9 and TRBJ2-2, reads DTGVSQNPRHKITKRGQNVTFRCDPISEHNRLYWYRQTLGQGPEFLTYFQNEAQLEKSRLLSDRFSAERPKGSFSTLEIQRTEQGDSAMYLCASSLRVREENTGELFFGEGSRLTVL.

In its sample, this clonotype was seen once. CDR3 bases: TGTGCCAGCAGCCCCCGTATAGAAGAGGGCGAGCAGTACTTC. Translation: CASSPRIEEGEQYF. The chain recombines TRBV11-2 with TRBJ2-7, with D possibly matching TRBD2 (5 bases). There are 14 residues in the CDR3. Germline V CDR1 and CDR2: SGHAT, FQNNGV. Trimming removed 5 bases at V and 6 bases at J, with 17 bases between. The full variable domain, in which reference TRBV11-2 and TRBJ2-7 provide the parts outside the CDR3, is EAGVAQSPRYKIIEKRQSVAFWCNPISGHATLYWYQQILGQGPKLLIQFQNNGVVDDSQLPKDRFSAERLKGVDSTLKIQPAKLEDSAVYLCASSPRIEEGEQYFGPGTRLTVT.

The chain has TRBV3-1 and TRBJ2-5, with D possibly TRBD1 on 6 matching bases. V lost 0 bases, J lost 6 bases, and 11 bases lay in between. There are 14 residues in the CDR3. Germline V gene lookup returns CDR1 LGHDT and CDR2 YNNKEL (reference sequence). The CDR3 region is CASSQDPGVQTQYF. The CDR3 bases are TGTGCCAGCAGCCAAGATCCAGGGGTCCAGACCCAGTACTTC.

This chain uses TRBV28 with TRBJ1-2; perhaps TRBD1 as D (6 bases). V lost 4 bases to trimming and J lost 1 base, with 13 bases between them. The CDR3 has 15 residues. From germline, CDR1 is MDHEN and CDR2 SYDVKM. The CDR3 nucleotides are TGTGCCAGCAGTTCACGACAGGCTCATAACTATGGCTACACCTTC. It is translated as CASSSRQAHNYGYTF.

V usage is TRBV6-1 and J usage is TRBJ2-7; 7 bases match TRBD2. The CDR3 contains 17 residues. Germline loops: CDR1 MNHNS, CDR2 SASEGT. Trimming took 6 bases from V and 0 from J; bases not matched to a gene: 14. CDR3 amino acids: CASSWGGWRETSYEQYF. The CDR3 DNA is TGTGCCAGCAGCTGGGGGGGGTGGCGGGAGACCTCCTACGAGCAGTACTTC.

The chain recombines TRBV29-1 with TRBJ1-1, with TRBD1 as a possible D gene (5 bases). This CDR3 is 10 amino acids long. CDR1 and CDR2 from the germline V gene are SQVTM and ANQGSEA. The CDR3, as DNA: TGCGGGGGTGGGGAGAAAAAAGCTTTCTTT. It yields the protein CGGGEKKAFF.

This clonotype was observed once. The chain has TRBV7-8 and TRBJ2-5; no clear D gene. Germline CDR1 is SGHVS and CDR2 is FQNEAQ. The CDR3 runs 15 residues. V was clipped by 3 bases and J by 3 bases, with 14 bases between them. CDR3 loop: CASSFIPLSEETQYF. The CDR3 DNA is TGTGCCAGCAGCTTTATCCCCTTAAGTGAAGAGACCCAGTACTTC.

This clonotype was recorded a few times. The chain recombines TRBV28 with TRBJ2-7; a weak D match, TRBD2 (5 bases). The CDR3 sequence is 14 residues long. Germline V lookup: CDR1 MDHEN, CDR2 SYDVKM. V lost 7 bases and J lost 6, with 19 bases in between. The CDR3: CASNSLYGVGEQYF. As DNA, the CDR3 is TGTGCCAGCAACTCTTTGTACGGGGTCGGCGAGCAGTACTTC.

The chain is built from TRBV2 and TRBJ2-7, with 9 bases that match TRBD2. This CDR3 is built from 16 residues. In germline, CDR1 is SNHLY, CDR2 FYNNEI. Unmatched junction bases numbered 12, after V lost 5 bases and J lost 4 bases. CDR3: CASSPPGLAGTYEQYF. The CDR3 nucleotides read TGTGCCAGCAGTCCCCCGGGGCTAGCGGGAACTTACGAGCAGTACTTC.